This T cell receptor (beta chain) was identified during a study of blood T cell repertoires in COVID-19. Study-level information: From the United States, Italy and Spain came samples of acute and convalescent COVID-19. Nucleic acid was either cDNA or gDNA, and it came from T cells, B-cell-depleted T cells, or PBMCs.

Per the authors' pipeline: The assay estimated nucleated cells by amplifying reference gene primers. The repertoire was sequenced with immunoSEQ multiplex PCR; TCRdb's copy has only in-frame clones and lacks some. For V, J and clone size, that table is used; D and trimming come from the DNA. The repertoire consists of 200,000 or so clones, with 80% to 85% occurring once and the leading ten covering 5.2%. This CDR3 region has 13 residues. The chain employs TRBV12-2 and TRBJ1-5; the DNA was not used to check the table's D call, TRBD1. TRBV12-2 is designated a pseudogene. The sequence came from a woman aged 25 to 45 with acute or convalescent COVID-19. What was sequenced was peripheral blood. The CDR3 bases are TGTGCAAGTCGCTTGGGCAGGCGTCAGCCCCAGCATTTT. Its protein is CASRLGRRQPQHF.